One T cell receptor (beta chain) is described in this entry. The data were obtained in a study of cytomegalovirus exposure and HLA in healthy donors. The ends lost 4 bases at V and 12 bases at J; junction bases unmatched: 8. Germline CDR1 and CDR2: SGHRS and YFSETQ. This CDR3 comprises 14 residues. In nominal health when sampled, donors likely had unrecorded immune exposures nonetheless. The primer mix had 60 Vbeta and 13 Jbeta primers. Using immunoSEQ multiplex PCR, the repertoire was profiled, and TCRdb retains in-frame clones only, with some absent. The table records about 180,000 clones, 65% to 80% of them present only once.

Sequenced sample: PBMCs. The clonotype comes from a woman aged 25 to 45 in good health and CMV-seropositive. The J gene is TRBJ2-1, the V gene TRBV5-1; 12 nucleotides align to TRBD2. CDR3 sequence (DNA): TGCGCCAGCAGCCCCACTAGCGGGGGGACGGGGCAGTTCTTC. It encodes CASSPTSGGTGQFF.